Sequencing of this TCR beta chain was carried out in a study of T cells in localized non-small cell lung cancer. V trimming: 5 bases; J trimming: 8 bases; junction bases outside the gene matches: 2. This CDR3 has 11 residues. Germline V lookup: CDR1 SGHVS, CDR2 FQNEAQ. Profiled with immunoSEQ multiplex PCR; TCRdb holds only in-frame clones, not every one. This table has around 35,000 clones, 93% appearing once. The receptor was derived from a female donor older than 55 with stage I lung adenocarcinoma. The sample was peripheral blood, taken before any cancer treatment. The rearrangement links TRBV7-8 to TRBJ2-5; 7 positions match TRBD2. The CDR3: CASSRGGTQYF. Written as DNA, the CDR3 is TGTGCCAGCAGCCGCGGGGGAACCCAGTACTTC.